This paragraph covers one T cell receptor beta chain sequence. The CDR3 sequence is 14 residues long. V shed 9 bases and J shed 3 bases, with 13 bases lying between them. Germline V gene sequence: CDR1 KGHDR, CDR2 SFDVKD. The entry originates in a study of blood T cell repertoires in COVID-19. On the study more broadly: The samples span acute and convalescent COVID-19 from the United States, Italy and Spain. Nucleic acid was either cDNA or gDNA, and it came from T cells, B-cell-depleted T cells, or PBMCs.

Assay: immunoSEQ multiplex PCR; the TCRdb copy retains only in-frame clones and omits some. The table shows 100,000 to 150,000 clones, with 80% to 95% occurring only once. Enrollment of patients from Seattle took place during active infection, with longitudinal follow-up. The V call is TRBV24-1, the J call TRBJ2-2, with D tentatively TRBD2 (5 bases). This TCR was recovered from a man between 45 and 60 years old with COVID-19, enrolled during active disease. Sequenced input: peripheral blood. The CDR3 DNA follows: TGTGCCACCGCCCGAGGGCAGGACACCGGGGAGCTGTTTTTT. Its translation is CATARGQDTGELFF.